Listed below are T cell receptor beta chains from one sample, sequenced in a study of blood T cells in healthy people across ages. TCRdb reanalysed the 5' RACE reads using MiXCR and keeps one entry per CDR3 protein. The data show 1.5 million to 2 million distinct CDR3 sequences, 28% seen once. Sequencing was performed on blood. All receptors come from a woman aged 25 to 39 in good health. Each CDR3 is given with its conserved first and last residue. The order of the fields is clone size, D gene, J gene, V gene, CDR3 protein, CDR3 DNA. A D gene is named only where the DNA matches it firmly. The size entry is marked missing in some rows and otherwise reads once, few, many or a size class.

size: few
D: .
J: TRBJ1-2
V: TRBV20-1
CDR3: CSAWDISANYGYTF
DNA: TGCAGTGCTTGGGACATTTCGGCTAACTATGGCTACACCTTC

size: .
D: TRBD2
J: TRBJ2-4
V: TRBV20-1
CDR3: CSARASGGAQNIQYF
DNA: TGCAGTGCTAGAGCCAGCGGGGGGGCCCAAAACATTCAGTACTTC

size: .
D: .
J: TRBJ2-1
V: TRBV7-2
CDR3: CASSPTSSRGNEQFF
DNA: TGTGCCAGCAGCCCCACCTCCTCCCGGGGCAATGAGCAGTTCTTC

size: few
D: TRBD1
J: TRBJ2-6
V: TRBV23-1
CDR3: CASSQLAGTGGCGANVLTF
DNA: TGCGCCAGCAGTCAATTGGCCGGGACAGGGGGCTGCGGGGCCAACGTCCTGACTTTC

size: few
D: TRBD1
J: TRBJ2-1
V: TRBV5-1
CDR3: CASSLDRGSLYNEQFF
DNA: TGCGCCAGCAGCCTGGACAGGGGCTCCCTCTACAATGAGCAGTTCTTC

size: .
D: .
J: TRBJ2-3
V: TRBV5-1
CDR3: CASSFRVPDTQYF
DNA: TGCGCCAGCAGCTTCAGGGTACCAGATACGCAGTATTTT

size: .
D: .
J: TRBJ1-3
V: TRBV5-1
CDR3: CASSLGVSGAGNTIYF
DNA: TGCGCCAGCAGCTTGGGAGTGTCGGGGGCTGGAAACACCATATATTTT

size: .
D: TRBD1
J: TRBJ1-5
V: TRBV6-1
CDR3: CASNPDGQGGQPQHF
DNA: TGTGCCAGCAACCCCGATGGACAGGGTGGACAGCCCCAGCATTTT

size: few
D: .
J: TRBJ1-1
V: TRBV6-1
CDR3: CASSDGGAPRTEAFF
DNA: TGTGCCAGCAGTGATGGTGGGGCGCCCCGGACTGAAGCTTTCTTT

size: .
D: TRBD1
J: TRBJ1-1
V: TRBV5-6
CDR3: CASSPLGTGGTGTEAFF
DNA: TGTGCCAGCAGCCCCCTAGGGACAGGGGGTACCGGCACTGAAGCTTTCTTT

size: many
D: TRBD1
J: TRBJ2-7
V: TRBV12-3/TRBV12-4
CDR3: CASTRRGQANEQYF
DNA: TGTGCCAGCACCCGCAGGGGACAGGCTAACGAGCAGTACTTC

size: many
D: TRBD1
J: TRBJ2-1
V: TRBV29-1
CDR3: CSVESQGASSYNEQFF
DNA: TGCAGCGTTGAATCCCAGGGGGCGAGCTCCTACAATGAGCAGTTCTTC

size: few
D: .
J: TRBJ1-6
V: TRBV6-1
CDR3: CASSEGSWLAERNSPLHF
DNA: TGTGCCAGCAGTGAAGGGTCATGGTTGGCCGAGAGGAATTCACCCCTCCACTTT

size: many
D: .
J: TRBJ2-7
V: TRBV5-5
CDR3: CASSFGSFDEQYF
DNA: TGTGCCAGCAGCTTTGGTTCTTTCGACGAGCAGTACTTC

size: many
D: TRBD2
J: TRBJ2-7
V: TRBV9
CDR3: CASSASGLAYEQYF
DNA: TGTGCCAGCAGCGCTTCGGGACTAGCGTACGAGCAGTACTTC

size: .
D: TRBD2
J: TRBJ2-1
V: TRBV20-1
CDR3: CSARGYLAGEGGNEQFF
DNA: TGCAGTGCTAGAGGATATTTAGCGGGGGAAGGGGGCAATGAGCAGTTCTTC

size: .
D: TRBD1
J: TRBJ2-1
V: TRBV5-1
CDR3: CASSSPGTANEQFF
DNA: TGCGCCAGCAGCTCGCCTGGGACAGCCAATGAGCAGTTCTTC

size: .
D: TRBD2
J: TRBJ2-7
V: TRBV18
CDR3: CANSPGTSGLYEQYF
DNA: TGTGCCAACTCTCCCGGGACTAGCGGACTCTACGAGCAGTACTTC